This TCR beta chain was identified in a study of cytomegalovirus exposure and HLA in healthy donors. Here immunoSEQ multiplex PCR was the method, and the copy in TCRdb shows in-frame clones only, minus some. The repertoire has some 170,000 clones, 87% of them found once; the top ten carry roughly 1.3%. Points from the study as a whole: In vitro data verified a few CMV-associated chains as specific for CMV antigens. Cytomegalovirus status, reportedly, was diagnosed with high specificity and sensitivity by the classifier. The investigators catalogued some 150 TCR beta chains as cytomegalovirus-associated.

Note on this clone: Its antigen remains unidentified.

The donors were part of the 120-subject validation cohort, which stood apart from the 666-subject first cohort. The CDR3 is 15 residues long. Germline V gives CDR1 MNHNS, CDR2 SASEGT. Trimming removed 5 bases at V and 1 base at J, with 14 bases between. Sequenced material: PBMCs. V gene TRBV6-1 combines with J gene TRBJ1-1; weak D call: TRBD1 (6 bases). This clonotype was obtained from a woman aged 25-40 years in good health and CMV-seronegative. The CDR3 DNA reads TGTGCCAGCAGTCTACCGAGGGGGGGGAACACTGAAGCTTTCTTT. As protein: CASSLPRGGNTEAFF.